A selection of T cell receptor beta chains follows, all from one sample in a study of regulatory T cells in long-lasting Graves disease. Each CDR3 protein gets one entry after TCRdb re-called the multiplex PCR reads with MiXCR. The sample lists approximately 560,000 distinct CDR3 sequences, more than 15% seen once, with approximately 12% in the top ten. The data were also submitted as part of a second study, on T cells in Graves' hyperthyroidism and ophthalmopathy.

Sequences were derived from peripheral blood mononuclear cells (PBMCs), sampled at new diagnosis, from a patient treated with antithyroid drugs. Receptor source: a man between 18 and 35 years old with Graves disease. CDR3s include the opening cysteine and the closing phenylalanine or tryptophan. A D gene is named only where the DNA matches it firmly. Some rows mark clone size as missing; the rest say once, few, many or name a class of expanded clone.

D gene | clone size | J gene | V gene | CDR3 DNA | CDR3 protein
- | - | TRBJ2-7 | TRBV14 | TGTGCCAGCAGCCAAGATGGACGTAGTGGCCACGAGCAGTACTTC | CASSQDGRSGHEQYF
- | few | TRBJ1-1 | TRBV9 | TGTGCCAGCAGCGTAAGGGTGGACACTGAAGCTTTCTTT | CASSVRVDTEAFF
TRBD1 | few | TRBJ2-1 | TRBV5-1 | TGCGCCAGCAGCTTTGGGACAGGGGGCTACAATGAGCAGTTCTTC | CASSFGTGGYNEQFF
TRBD1 | few | TRBJ2-7 | TRBV4-1 | TGCGCCAGCAGCCAAGATCGAGGGGGCAAGCAGTACTTC | CASSQDRGGKQYF
- | - | TRBJ2-7 | TRBV13 | TGTGCCAGCAGCCCCGGGGGTAGCGGACCCTACGAGCAGTACTTC | CASSPGGSGPYEQYF
- | few | TRBJ2-1 | TRBV4-1 | TGCGCCAGCAGCCCTCACTACGGAGGGGACAATGAGCAGTTCTTC | CASSPHYGGDNEQFF
- | - | TRBJ1-4 | TRBV28 | TGTGCCAGCAGTGGGCAGGGAGGATTCGGTGAAAAACTGTTTTTT | CASSGQGGFGEKLFF
- | many | TRBJ2-1 | TRBV28 | TGTGCCAGCACCCACATGGACGGGCAGTTCTTC | CASTHMDGQFF
- | many | TRBJ2-3 | TRBV10-3 | TGTGCCATCCGGTCCCAGCCTCGAGGCACAGATACGCAGTATTTT | CAIRSQPRGTDTQYF
- | - | TRBJ2-7 | TRBV20-1 | TGCAGTGCTAGAGTGGTGAGCATTAACAATGAGCAGTACTTC | CSARVVSINNEQYF
TRBD2 | many | TRBJ2-1 | TRBV27 | TGTGCCAGCAGTCCAGTAGCGGGGGCGGGAGGGCCTTGGAATGAGCAGTTCTTC | CASSPVAGAGGPWNEQFF
- | - | TRBJ2-7 | TRBV27 | TGTGCCAGCAGTTTAGGGCACCAGGGGATCCACGAGCAGTACTTC | CASSLGHQGIHEQYF
- | many | TRBJ1-1 | TRBV28 | TGTGCCAGCAGTTTATTGGGTCAGTGGGCTTTCTTT | CASSLLGQWAFF